This entry lists 32 T cell receptor beta chains sequenced from one sample in a study of regulatory T cells in long-lasting Graves disease (dated by TCRdb to the early 2020s). What this sample's time point label stands for: persistent/refractory GD, antithyroid drugs over 5 years with positive TRAb. RNA was extracted from PBMCs in TRIzol for both TCR sequencing and RNA sequencing. Library method: multiplex PCR. Sequenced on an Illumina HiSeq 4000. TCR beta libraries were built with iRepertoire HTBI primers and Arm-PCR amplification of CDR3 regions. TCRdb's own reprocessing of the public reads used fastp at Q25 and MiXCR and kept productive beta chains. Rows matching on CDR3 protein sequence are summarized as one entry with the most common DNA and genes. The sample table shows around 450,000 distinct CDR3 sequences, and approximately 21% are seen once. In total, the top ten clones hold 6.5% to 9% of the sample.

Sequenced material: peripheral blood mononuclear cells (PBMCs), taken when the disease was refractory, from a patient treated with antithyroid drugs. These receptor sequences come from a female donor with Graves disease.

This clonotype was seen a few times. This chain joins TRBV7-9 and TRBJ1-1, with D uncertain. The CDR3 is 16 residues long. V gave up 0 bases and J gave up 0 bases, with 11 bases separating them. Germline loops: CDR1 SEHNR, CDR2 FQNEAQ (reference sequence). CDR3 region: CASSLAPGNLNTEAFF. CDR3 DNA: TGTGCCAGCAGCTTAGCTCCAGGAAACCTGAACACTGAAGCTTTCTTT. Looking up the rest from reference TRBV7-9 and TRBJ1-1 gives the full variable domain: DTGVSQNPRHKITKRGQNVTFRCDPISEHNRLYWYRQTLGQGPEFLTYFQNEAQLEKSRLLSDRFSAERPKGSFSTLEIQRTEQGDSAMYLCASSLAPGNLNTEAFFGQGTRLTVV.

J is TRBJ2-6 and V is TRBV20-1; D might be TRBD1 (5 bases). CDR3 size: 17 residues. V shed 6 bases and J shed 4 bases, with 22 bases lying between them. CDR1 is DFQATT, CDR2 SNEGSKA, per germline (reference sequence). The CDR3 bases are TGCAGTGCCCCGTCAGGGCCTGCTTTTTCCGGGGCCAACGTCCTGACTTTC. This sequence encodes CSAPSGPAFSGANVLTF.

This clonotype was seen many times. The V and J genes are TRBV12-3 or TRBV12-4 and TRBJ1-5, with a weak D call TRBD1 (5 bases). This CDR3 region has 14 residues. Between the trimmed V and J ends, which lost 3 bases and 6 bases, there was a span of 12 bases. The CDR3 DNA is TGTGCCAGCAGTTTGCAGGGTTGGGGTCAGCCCCAGCATTTT. Its protein is CASSLQGWGQPQHF.

The V call is TRBV14, the J call TRBJ1-1; a weak D match, TRBD1 (6 bases). CDR1 and CDR2 from the germline V gene are SGHDN and FVKESK. V shed 4 bases and J shed 5 bases, with 23 bases lying between them. CDR3 size: 17 residues. The CDR3 is CASSRDRSGGRGTEAFF. The DNA for the CDR3 is TGTGCCAGCAGCCGAGATCGCTCCGGGGGGCGCGGGACTGAAGCTTTCTTT. Supplemented by reference TRBV14 and TRBJ1-1, the full variable domain reads EAGVTQFPSHSVIEKGQTVTLRCDPISGHDNLYWYRRVMGKEIKFLLHFVKESKQDESGMPNNRFLAERTGGTYSTLKVQPAELEDSGVYFCASSRDRSGGRGTEAFFGQGTRLTVV.

A few counts support this clonotype. The genes are TRBV19 and TRBJ2-7; tentative D call: TRBD2 (5 bases). The CDR3 has 13 amino acids. Trimming pared 1 base from V and 5 bases from J, leaving 9 bases between. Germline V CDR1 and CDR2: LNHDA, SQIVND (reference sequence). CDR3 amino acids: CASSIGGADEQYF. For the CDR3, the DNA is TGTGCCAGTAGTATAGGAGGAGCGGACGAGCAGTACTTC.

On this clonotype: A clone one base away is much larger, so this may be a read error. This chain uses TRBV9 with TRBJ1-4; 9 bases are shared with TRBD1. From germline, CDR1 is SGDLS and CDR2 YYNGEE. The CDR3 has 15 residues. CDR3 region: CAGSISGQGNEKLFF. The CDR3 DNA reads TGTGCCGGCAGCATCTCGGGACAGGGAAATGAAAAACTGTTTTTT. The whole variable domain, remainder taken from reference TRBV9 and TRBJ1-4, is DSGVTQTPKHLITATGQRVTLRCSPRSGDLSVYWYQQSLDQGLQFLIQYYNGEERAKGNILERFSAQQFPDLHSELNLSSLELGDSALYFCAGSISGQGNEKLFFGSGTQLSVL.

This clonotype was picked up one time. This chain uses TRBV19 with TRBJ2-5; 8 nucleotides line up with TRBD2. Losses at the gene ends were 4 bases for V and 5 bases for J; bases not matched to a gene: 9. Germline values: CDR1 LNHDA, CDR2 SQIVND (reference sequence). This CDR3 comprises 15 residues. CDR3 sequence reads: CASSKMRGDPETQYF. In DNA form, the CDR3 reads TGTGCCAGTAGTAAGATGCGGGGGGATCCCGAGACCCAGTACTTC.

The CDR3 DNA reads as TGTGCCAGTAGTGTGACAGGACGTTACGAGCAGTACTTC. Its translation is CASSVTGRYEQYF. The gene calls are TRBV19 and TRBJ2-7; D perhaps matches TRBD1 (6 bases). The V and J ends lost 5 bases and 4 bases respectively, with 12 bases between them. The CDR3 contains 13 residues. CDR1 LNHDA and CDR2 SQIVND come from the germline V gene (reference sequence). The full variable domain, rest sourced from reference TRBV19 and TRBJ2-7, is DGGITQSPKYLFRKEGQNVTLSCEQNLNHDAMYWYRQDPGQGLRLIYYSQIVNDFQKGDIAEGYSVSREKKESFPLTVTSAQKNPTAFYLCASSVTGRYEQYFGPGTRLTVT.

This clonotype was detected only a few times. The V gene is TRBV19, the J gene TRBJ2-7; D gene unclear. This CDR3 is 14 amino acids long. The V and J ends lost 2 bases and 1 base respectively, with 9 bases between them. The germline CDR1 and CDR2 sequences are LNHDA and SQIVND (reference sequence). The DNA of the CDR3 is TGTGCCAGTAGTATACAGTCAACATCCTACGAGCAGTACTTC. Protein sequence: CASSIQSTSYEQYF.

J is TRBJ1-2 and V is TRBV28, with 12 bases aligning to TRBD1. Per germline, CDR1 MDHEN and CDR2 SYDVKM. This CDR3 contains 14 residues. The V segment lost 7 bases and the J segment 8 bases; nucleotides outside the gene matches: 8. The CDR3 is CASTSGQGAGGYTF. The CDR3 DNA follows: TGTGCCAGCACCTCGGGACAGGGGGCTGGAGGCTACACCTTC.

This clonotype was found many times. The V and J genes are TRBV24-1 and TRBJ1-2, with D tentatively TRBD1 (6 bases). This CDR3 contains 14 residues. CDR1 and CDR2 (germline): KGHDR, SFDVKD. With 5 bases removed from V and 4 bases from J, the gap between germline ends came to 13 bases. Here the CDR3 reads CATSVADSSYGYTF. DNA for the CDR3: TGTGCCACCAGTGTCGCGGACAGTTCCTATGGCTACACCTTC.

This clonotype was recorded a few times. The chain has TRBV28 and TRBJ2-2; 11 nucleotides align to TRBD2. The CDR3 runs to 18 residues. The V and J ends lost 1 base and 4 bases, in that order; junction bases with no gene match: 8. Germline CDR1 is MDHEN and CDR2 is SYDVKM. The CDR3 spells CASSLLGSGGAVTGELFF. For the CDR3, the DNA is TGTGCCAGCAGTTTATTAGGTAGCGGGGGGGCCGTCACCGGGGAGCTGTTTTTT.

The chain employs TRBV9 and TRBJ2-7, with no clear D. The CDR3 is 16 amino acids. V was clipped by 0 bases and J by 3 bases, with 16 bases between them. Germline CDR1 reads SGDLS; CDR2 reads YYNGEE. CDR3 sequence reads: CASSVGEAPSLYEQYF. DNA of the CDR3: TGTGCCAGCAGCGTAGGCGAAGCTCCTTCCCTCTACGAGCAGTACTTC.

The V and J genes are TRBV6-2 or TRBV6-3 and TRBJ2-5; 7 bases are a match to TRBD2. CDR3 size: 15 residues. CDR1 MNHEY and CDR2 SVGEGT come from the germline V gene. V was clipped by 0 bases and J by 4 bases; unmatched bases: 5. CDR3 loop: CASSYSAGVRETQYF. The CDR3 DNA sequence: TGTGCCAGCAGTTACTCGGCGGGGGTTAGAGAGACCCAGTACTTC.

This clonotype was observed a few times. The chain carries TRBV12-3 or TRBV12-4 and TRBJ2-2; TRBD2 matches at 16 bases. The CDR3 is 16 residues long. The V segment lost 6 bases and the J segment 3 bases; nucleotides outside the gene matches: 1. This CDR3 is CASRGLAGGYTGELFF. The CDR3 DNA reads as TGTGCCAGCAGGGGACTAGCGGGAGGGTACACCGGGGAGCTGTTTTTT.

This clonotype came up many times. The chain carries TRBV28 and TRBJ2-2, with D perhaps TRBD1 (5 bases). CDR1 MDHEN and CDR2 SYDVKM come from the germline V gene. The CDR3 is 18 amino acids. With 3 bases removed from V and 0 bases from J, the gap between germline ends came to 17 bases. The CDR3 is CASSFYRLTASNTGELFF. As DNA, the CDR3 is TGTGCCAGCAGTTTCTATCGCCTGACAGCCTCGAACACCGGGGAGCTGTTTTTT.

This clonotype appeared many times. The genes are TRBV6-2 or TRBV6-3 and TRBJ1-2; no firm D call. The CDR3 has 12 residues. V was shortened by 2 bases and J by 6 bases, with 7 bases between the two germline ends. Germline assignment: CDR1 MNHEY and CDR2 SVGEGT. The CDR3 DNA follows: TGTGCCAGCAGTTACCTAGGGAATGGCTACACCTTC. Its translation: CASSYLGNGYTF.

This clonotype was observed a few times. The V gene is TRBV10-3, the J gene TRBJ1-2; D possibly corresponds to TRBD1 (6 bases). The CDR3 spans 15 residues. V lost 0 bases to trimming and J lost 2 bases, with 10 bases between them. Germline V gene data show CDR1 as ENHRY and CDR2 as SYGVKD. The CDR3 DNA follows: TGTGCCATCAGTGAGTCGTGGGGGCCGAACTATGGCTACACCTTC. Residues: CAISESWGPNYGYTF.

This clonotype was found a few times. V usage is TRBV6-1 and J usage is TRBJ1-1; D unclear. V lost 2 bases to trimming and J lost 1 base, with 8 bases between them. CDR3 length: 14 residues. The V gene's germline CDR1 is MNHNS and CDR2 SASEGT. The DNA of the CDR3 is TGTGCCAGCAGTGAATGGGATAGGAACACTGAAGCTTTCTTT. Protein product: CASSEWDRNTEAFF.

This clonotype was seen only a few times. In this CDR3 the conserved last residue, phenylalanine or tryptophan, is missing, so a read error is likely. CDR3 coding DNA: TGTGCCAGCAGTTGGACTACCGATCAACGGGACATTCAGTACCTC. Translated, it gives CASSWTTDQRDIQYL. The genes are TRBV12-3 or TRBV12-4 and TRBJ2-4, with D maybe TRBD2 (6 bases). The CDR3 has 15 amino acids. Trimming left V 4 bases short and J 8 bases short, with 18 bases between.

The table lists this clonotype with many counts. The chain joins TRBV11-2 to TRBJ1-1, with 7 bases fitting TRBD1. The junction had 12 bases not matched to a gene; V was cut back by 5 bases and J by 6 bases. Per germline, CDR1 SGHAT and CDR2 FQNNGV. The CDR3 is 15 residues long. CDR3 in DNA: TGTGCCAGCAGCCCAACGACAGGGATAGGCGCTGAAGCTTTCTTT. Residues: CASSPTTGIGAEAFF.

The sample holds many counts of this clonotype. This rearrangement joins TRBV12-3 or TRBV12-4 to TRBJ1-2; tentatively, D is TRBD1 (5 bases). Trimming cost V 5 bases and J 4 bases, with 11 bases left between them. CDR3 length: 13 residues. The CDR3 DNA follows: TGTGCCAGCAGTCCCGGGGGGATCTATGGCTACACCTTC. This translates into CASSPGGIYGYTF.

The sample holds many counts of this clonotype. The chain combines TRBV6-2 or TRBV6-3 with TRBJ2-7; D may correspond to TRBD1 or TRBD2 (5 bases each). V was pared by 2 bases and J by 1 base, with 9 bases between. The CDR3 consists of 14 residues. CDR1 MNHEY and CDR2 SVGEGT come from the germline V gene. CDR3 DNA sequence: TGTGCCAGCAGTTACGGGGGAGTGTCCTACGAGCAGTACTTC. Translation: CASSYGGVSYEQYF.

This clonotype was counted only a few times. V is TRBV19 and J is TRBJ2-7; possibly TRBD2 for D (5 bases). The CDR3 has 12 amino acids. V was cut by 3 bases and J by 7 bases, with 10 bases left in between. Germline V gene data show CDR1 as LNHDA and CDR2 as SQIVND (reference sequence). The CDR3 DNA reads as TGTGCCAGTAGTATCCCCCCGGGGGAGCAGTACTTC. Translated, it gives CASSIPPGEQYF.

This clonotype was detected ten times or more. The chain couples TRBV27 to TRBJ1-6; D unresolved. V shed 3 bases and J shed 6 bases, with 9 bases lying between them. The CDR3 has 14 residues. Germline CDR1 MNHEY, CDR2 SMNVEV (reference sequence). The CDR3 region has the DNA TGTGCCAGCAGTTTTTTGGGTTCTAATTCACCCCTCCACTTT. This encodes CASSFLGSNSPLHF.

This clonotype was counted at least ten times. The rearrangement links TRBV28 to TRBJ1-2; 9 nucleotides align to TRBD1. J lost 2 bases, V lost 6 bases, and 7 bases had no gene match. This CDR3 has 15 residues. The V gene's germline CDR1 is MDHEN and CDR2 SYDVKM. The DNA for the CDR3 is TGTGCCAGCAGCACGACAGGGGGTAGAAACTATGGCTACACCTTC. Protein: CASSTTGGRNYGYTF.

This clonotype has ten or more counts. J is TRBJ1-1 and V is TRBV7-2, with no clear D. The CDR3 is made up of 15 amino acids. V was clipped by 1 base and J by 0 bases, with 9 bases between them. CDR1 is SGHTA and CDR2 is FQGNSA in the germline V gene. CDR3 in DNA: TGTGCCAGCAGCTTAGTTGGTATTATGAACACTGAAGCTTTCTTT. The encoded protein is CASSLVGIMNTEAFF.

The rearrangement links TRBV9 to TRBJ2-1, with 10 bases fitting TRBD1. Per germline, CDR1 SGDLS and CDR2 YYNGEE. Unmatched junction bases numbered 9, after V lost 0 bases and J lost 6 bases. The CDR3 has 17 residues. CDR3: CASSVAIGDRGSNEQFF. DNA of the CDR3: TGTGCCAGCAGCGTAGCTATTGGGGACAGGGGCTCCAATGAGCAGTTCTTC.

This rearrangement joins TRBV27 to TRBJ2-7; 8 nucleotides match TRBD2. The CDR3 has 16 residues. J was trimmed by 2 bases and V by 6 bases; bases with no gene match: 12. Germline lookup yields CDR1 MNHEY and CDR2 SMNVEV (reference sequence). In DNA, the CDR3 is TGTGCCAGCAGGGTGAAAGCGGGAGAGGGGCCCTACGAGCAGTACTTC. This gives the protein CASRVKAGEGPYEQYF.

The table lists this clonotype with many counts. The gene calls are TRBV28 and TRBJ1-1, with D unclear. V gave up 5 bases and J gave up 7 bases, with 14 bases separating them. In germline, CDR1 is MDHEN, CDR2 SYDVKM. The CDR3 is 13 residues long. CDR3 nucleotide sequence: TGTGCCAGCAGTAACAGCCAGAGGCTTGAAGCTTTCTTT. Its translation: CASSNSQRLEAFF.

The table lists this clonotype with many counts. The gene calls are TRBV7-9 and TRBJ2-5; no reliable D call. V was shortened by 1 base and J by 2 bases, with 5 bases between the two germline ends. The germline V gene encodes CDR1 SEHNR and CDR2 FQNEAQ (reference sequence). The CDR3 length is 13 residues. Here the CDR3 DNA reads TGTGCCAGCAGCTTAGGGTGGCAAGAGACCCAGTACTTC. This gives the protein CASSLGWQETQYF.

This clonotype appeared many times. The V and J genes are TRBV5-6 and TRBJ1-4, with 9 bases that match TRBD1. Germline loops: CDR1 SGHDT, CDR2 YYEEEE. V was clipped by 0 bases and J by 8 bases; unmatched bases: 8. CDR3 length: 16 amino acids. CDR3 nucleotides: TGTGCCAGCAGCTTGGATGCGACAGGGGGTTGGGAAAAACTGTTTTTT. This encodes CASSLDATGGWEKLFF.